This T cell receptor (beta chain) was documented in a study of blood T cells in healthy people across ages (dated by TCRdb to the mid-2010s). Background for the entire study: In model experiments, roughly one uniquely barcoded TCR beta cDNA molecule per two T cells was captured by template switching. Donors were grouped into four age groups: young (average approximately 16 years), middle-aged (roughly 37), aged (around 60) and long-lived (about 89). Age-related changes in TCR beta repertoire diversity were measured in the study by deep sequencing normalized with unique cDNA molecular identifiers. Two additional independent replicas of 1 million unique cDNA reads from the same blood draw were analyzed for two donors (one aged 18 to 30 and one aged 80 or older). To avoid experimental bias, donors of different ages were distributed randomly across sequencing lanes.

With respect to this clonotype: Its specific antigen is unknown. A much larger clone differs by one base, so this may be a read error.

The donors were roughly 39 Caucasian individuals from Russia, aged roughly 6 to 90 years, who were systemically healthy. Roughly 10 milliliters of peripheral blood were drawn from each donor into EDTA-treated Vacutainer tubes. Ficoll-Paque density-gradient centrifugation was used to isolate PBMCs, with at least 6 million per sample. Trizol reagent was used to extract total RNA from the PBMCs, yielding at least 6 micrograms per sample. For every donor, flow cytometry on a PBMC aliquot measured the percentage of naive CD45RAhigh/CD27high T cells. The library came from 5' RACE. The sequencer was an Illumina HiSeq 2500. A second PCR of roughly 7 to 11 cycles was performed with a sample-barcoded 5' primer and a J-beta primer mix. A unique molecular identifier was introduced onto each TCR beta cDNA molecule by a template-switch 5' adaptor carrying 12 random nucleotides. At least 3 million CDR3-containing paired-end reads were obtained from each sample. First-strand cDNA was synthesized from all RNA with the Mint cDNA synthesis kit, primed by a TRBC-specific oligonucleotide. Following uracil-DNA glycosylase treatment, all cDNA underwent a first 18-cycle PCR with the universal primers M1SS and BC2_uni_R. In the authors' own workflow: For normalization, 1 million high-quality reads, each with a distinct molecular identifier, were randomly selected from each sample. Reads sharing molecular identifiers were discarded rather than binned into consensus sequences. MiTCR, with a Q25 quality threshold and the strictest error-elimination algorithm, was used for CDR3 identification, clonotype clustering and error correction. Lower-bound total TCR beta diversity was estimated with a nonparametric unseen species model using Euler transformation. Using fastp trimming at Q25 and MiXCR clonotype assembly, TCRdb reanalyzed the public sequencing data and kept in-frame beta chains. Identical CDR3 protein sequences are pooled into one entry, listed with their most common genes and DNA. TCRdb assigned the V and J calls; the authors' analysis was not used. The sample records hundreds of thousands of distinct CDR3 sequences, roughly half of which are singletons. The ten largest account for around an eighth of the sample.

Overall study outcomes, separate from this receptor: Since profiling was done on bulk unsorted PBMCs, naive and antigen-experienced compartments could not be conclusively compared. Estimates of total diversity based on one million sequenced T cells were regarded as lower bounds and as underestimates. Observed TCR beta diversity correlated strongly with the percentage of naive T cells measured by flow cytometry. Observed TCR beta diversity per million T cells fell roughly linearly with age, and a significant reduction was already apparent by age around 39. Compared with the aged group, the long-lived group had more naive CD4+ T cells, fewer expanded clones and increased TCR diversity, suggesting age selection. The CMV infection status of donors was not known, potentially confounding age-related changes in expanded clonotypes.

Sequenced input: blood. The receptor comes from a woman at least 80 years old in good health.

The nucleotide sequence is TGTGCCGGCAGCCAAGCCTTCAGGGGGCATTCCTACGAGCAGTACTTC. It translates to CAGSQAFRGHSYEQYF. The rearrangement combines TRBV3-1 with TRBJ2-4; the junction holds 8 bases that match TRBD1. The end of the DNA is better explained by TRBJ2-7, so the J call may be wrong. Spanning cysteine to phenylalanine, the CDR3 consists of 16 amino acids. Just the 48-base CDR3 DNA is kept, in frame starting at base 1. The germline V gene (reference sequence) yields LGHDT for CDR1 and YNNKEL for CDR2.